The entry that follows covers one T cell receptor beta chain sequence. The PCR was carried out with 60 Vbeta primers and 13 Jbeta primers. The method was immunoSEQ multiplex PCR; TCRdb's version includes in-frame clones alone and lacks a portion of them. The sample shows around 150,000 clones, roughly three fifths of them seen only once. The CDR3 is 17 residues long. V was cut by 1 base and J by 3 bases, with 17 bases left in between. Per the germline V gene, CDR1 is SEHNR and CDR2 is FQNEAQ (reference sequence). The data stem from a study of cytomegalovirus exposure and HLA in healthy donors. The chain uses TRBV7-9 and TRBJ2-3, with D possibly matching TRBD2 (6 bases). This receptor was taken from a woman aged 40 to 50 in good health and CMV-seronegative. Material for sequencing was PBMCs. The CDR3 here is CASSLGGTGVRTDTQYF. The CDR3 nucleotides are TGTGCCAGCAGCTTAGGAGGGACGGGGGTAAGGACAGATACGCAGTATTTT. Based on the CDR3 plus reference TRBV7-9 and TRBJ2-3, the full variable domain is DTGVSQNPRHKITKRGQNVTFRCDPISEHNRLYWYRQTLGQGPEFLTYFQNEAQLEKSRLLSDRFSAERPKGSFSTLEIQRTEQGDSAMYLCASSLGGTGVRTDTQYFGPGTRLTVL.